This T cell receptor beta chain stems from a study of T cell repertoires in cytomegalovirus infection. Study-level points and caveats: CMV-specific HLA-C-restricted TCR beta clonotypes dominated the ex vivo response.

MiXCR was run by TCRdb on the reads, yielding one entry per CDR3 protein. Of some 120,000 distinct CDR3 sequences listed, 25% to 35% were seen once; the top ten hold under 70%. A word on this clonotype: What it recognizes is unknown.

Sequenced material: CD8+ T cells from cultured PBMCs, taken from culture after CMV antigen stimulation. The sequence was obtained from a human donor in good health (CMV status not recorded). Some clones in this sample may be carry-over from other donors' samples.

The CDR3 region is CASSPPDRNADTQYF. Here the CDR3 DNA reads TGTGCCAGCAGCCCACCGGACCGTAACGCCGATACGCAGTATTTT. The chain recombines TRBV4-2 with TRBJ2-3; D gene ambiguous. V was trimmed by 4 bases and J by 6 bases, leaving 17 bases between them. This CDR3 region has 15 residues. The germline gives CDR1 LGHNA, CDR2 YNFKEQ.